This TCR beta chain was identified during a study of identifying expanded T cells in peripheral blood. The repertoire was sequenced with immunoSEQ multiplex PCR; TCRdb's copy has only in-frame clones and lacks some. The sample holds 130,000 or so clones, more than 75% seen once. With 3 bases removed from V and 2 bases from J, the gap between germline ends came to 9 bases. Looked up from germline, CDR1 is GTSNPN and CDR2 is SVGIG (reference sequence). This CDR3 region has 13 residues. The sequence came from a person between 18 and 75 years old in good health. V and J are TRBV30 and TRBJ2-3; a possible D gene is TRBD1 (6 bases). Specimen: blood. The CDR3 loop is CAWSTGITDTQYF. The CDR3 DNA sequence: TGTGCCTGGAGCACAGGGATCACAGATACGCAGTATTTT.